A single sample gave rise to the 2 T cell receptor beta chains below, sequenced in a study of molecular identifiers for immune sequencing clone quantification. TCRdb re-called the PCR reads with MiXCR, one entry per CDR3 protein. This table has about 100,000 distinct CDR3 sequences, approximately 40% appearing once. Sequencing was performed on naive CD8+ T cells from blood, with Jurkat cell RNA spiked in. Indicated subset: FACS-sorted CD8+CD4-CCR7+CD45RA+ naive T cells. These receptors came from a human donor in good health. Some libraries in this study had Jurkat cell RNA spiked in.

The chain recombines TRBV2 with TRBJ2-4; the D is unclear. Germline-derived CDR1 and CDR2 are SNHLY and FYNNEI. The ends were cut back, 4 bases at V and 9 bases at J, with 13 bases in the middle. This CDR3 has 13 residues. CDR3 sequence (DNA): TGTGCCAGCAGTGGACGAGCTTCTCGCATTCAGTACTTC. Its protein is CASSGRASRIQYF. The whole variable domain, remainder taken from reference TRBV2 and TRBJ2-4, is EPEVTQTPSHQVTQMGQEVILRCVPISNHLYFYWYRQILGQKVEFLVSFYNNEISEKSEIFDDQFSVERPDGSNFTLKIRSTKLEDSAMYFCASSGRASRIQYFGAGTRLSVL.

This clonotype occurred many times. This sequence joins TRBV28 and TRBJ2-7; D not certain. This CDR3 spans 15 amino acids. Per the germline V gene, CDR1 is MDHEN and CDR2 is SYDVKM. V shed 5 bases and J shed 2 bases, with 16 bases lying between them. The CDR3 spells CASSPLGYTAYEQYF. The DNA for the CDR3 is TGTGCCAGCAGTCCACTCGGCTACACGGCCTACGAGCAGTACTTC.